One sample yielded the 17 T cell receptor beta chains listed below, sequenced in a study of read filtering for tumor transcriptome and immune sequencing. The library was built from around 400 ng RNA with molecular barcoded adaptors for alpha/delta and beta/gamma chains. TCRdb passed the reads through MiXCR, listing each CDR3 protein once. This table has approximately 40,000 distinct CDR3 sequences, approximately 14% appearing once. The sample consisted of a population of CD138-negative cells sorted from bone marrow. These receptor sequences come from a donor at least 40 years old with multiple myeloma.

This clonotype turned up a few times. This chain joins TRBV6-2 or TRBV6-3 and TRBJ2-2; 9 bases map to TRBD1. Germline trimming cut 7 bases from V and 8 bases from J; bases unmatched to any gene: 8. The CDR3 runs 14 residues. Germline values: CDR1 MNHEY, CDR2 SVGEGT. CDR3 sequence (DNA): TGTGCCAGCAAAGGGACAGGGCAGTCGGGGGAGCTGTTTTTT. It translates to CASKGTGQSGELFF.

This clonotype was seen ten or more times. The rearrangement links TRBV3-2 to TRBJ2-7; TRBD1 is the table's D call and was not checked against the DNA. TRBV3-2 is labeled a pseudogene. The CDR3 extends over 16 amino acids. The CDR3, as DNA: TGTGCCAGCAGCACCCAATGGCGGGACAGGGGCTACGAGCAGTACTTC. This encodes CASSTQWRDRGYEQYF.

There are many counts of this clonotype. The gene calls are TRBV7-2 and TRBJ2-2; D is ambiguous. The CDR3 extends over 14 amino acids. Germline V gives CDR1 SGHTA, CDR2 FQGNSA. V was clipped by 1 base and J by 1 base, with 4 bases between them. This chain's CDR3 is CASSLGQNTGELFF. The DNA for the CDR3 is TGTGCCAGCAGCTTAGGACAGAACACCGGGGAGCTGTTTTTT.

This clonotype was observed many times. The chain employs TRBV30 and TRBJ1-1; D unclear. Trimming pared 0 bases from V and 2 bases from J, leaving 10 bases between. Germline CDR1 and CDR2: GTSNPN and SVGIG (reference sequence). The CDR3 loop spans 14 amino acids. The CDR3 nucleotides are TGTGCCTGGAGTGTACTCGGCACTAACACTGAAGCTTTCTTT. As protein: CAWSVLGTNTEAFF.

This clonotype was observed many times. The rearrangement links TRBV30 to TRBJ1-1; a possible D gene is TRBD1 (5 bases). Trimming took off 7 bases at V and 2 bases at J, with 8 bases between the two ends. CDR3 length: 11 amino acids. CDR1 GTSNPN and CDR2 SVGIG come from the germline V gene (reference sequence). The CDR3 sequence is CALQGNTEAFF. CDR3 in DNA: TGTGCCTTGCAGGGTAACACTGAAGCTTTCTTT.

A single count supports this clonotype. The chain uses TRBV29-1 and TRBJ2-7, with TRBD2 identical over 12 bases. J gave up 6 bases and V 4 bases, and 7 bases lay outside the gene matches. The CDR3 is 14 amino acids. From germline, CDR1 is SQVTM and CDR2 ANQGSEA. CDR3 nucleotides: TGCAGCGTTGGGAGGACTAGCGGGACCCTCGAGCAGTACTTC. Protein sequence: CSVGRTSGTLEQYF.

This clonotype was seen repeatedly, ten times or more. This chain joins TRBV28 and TRBJ2-5, with TRBD1 matching 8 bases. From germline, CDR1 is MDHEN and CDR2 SYDVKM. This CDR3 contains 13 residues. V trimming: 7 bases; J trimming: 7 bases; junction bases outside the gene matches: 8. CDR3 amino acids: CASTVGGQGTQYF. Here the CDR3 DNA reads TGTGCCAGCACCGTCGGTGGACAGGGGACCCAGTACTTC.

This clonotype was picked up many times. CDR3 amino acids: CASGRNYGYTF. In DNA, the CDR3 is TGTGCCAGTGGACGGAACTATGGCTACACCTTC. J is TRBJ1-2 and V is TRBV7-2, with D hard to call. The ends were cut back, 9 bases at V and 2 bases at J, with 7 bases in the middle. CDR1 and CDR2 from the germline V gene are SGHTA and FQGNSA. The length of the CDR3 is 11 residues.

In this sample, this clonotype turned up many times. The rearrangement joins TRBV6-2 or TRBV6-3 to TRBJ1-1; D is perhaps TRBD1 (5 bases). V gave up 2 bases and J gave up 11 bases, with 12 bases separating them. This CDR3 contains 12 residues. Looked up from germline, CDR1 is MNHEY and CDR2 is SVGEGT. CDR3 protein: CASSYAGRMAFF. The CDR3 region has the DNA TGTGCCAGCAGTTACGCGGGACGGATGGCTTTCTTT.

Regarding this clonotype: This may be a read error: a much more frequent sequence differs by one nucleotide. The conserved final phenylalanine or tryptophan is absent from the CDR3, which likely points to a read error. The chain joins TRBV11-2 to TRBJ2-1; TRBD1 might be the D (6 bases). Germline CDR1 and CDR2: SGHAT and FQNNGV. The CDR3 runs to 15 residues. V lost 0 bases to trimming and J lost 7 bases, with 13 bases between them. The CDR3 reads CASSLDSGTPNEQFS. DNA of the CDR3: TGTGCCAGCAGCTTAGACTCCGGGACACCGAATGAGCAGTTCTCC.

This clonotype came up many times. The chain employs TRBV11-2 and TRBJ2-7, with 9 bases lining up with TRBD1. V lost 3 bases, J lost 5 bases, and 8 bases stayed unmatched. The CDR3 sequence is 15 residues long. Germline CDR1 SGHAT, CDR2 FQNNGV. The CDR3 nucleotides read TGTGCCAGCAGCTTTCCCTGGACAGGGGTCAACGAGCAGTACTTC. It translates to CASSFPWTGVNEQYF.

This clonotype qualifies as medium-sized. This sequence joins TRBV6-2 or TRBV6-3 and TRBJ2-1; D is possibly TRBD1 (6 bases). Germline V lookup: CDR1 MNHEY, CDR2 SVGEGT. This CDR3 spans 15 amino acids. V shed 6 bases and J shed 3 bases, with 15 bases lying between them. The CDR3 reads CASSTDRLLYNEQFF. The CDR3 DNA sequence: TGTGCCAGCAGCACCGACAGGCTACTCTACAATGAGCAGTTCTTC.

This clonotype was counted only a few times. The V call is TRBV12-3 or TRBV12-4, the J call TRBJ2-2, with a possible D match to TRBD1 (5 bases). Trimming shortened V by 3 bases and J by 3 bases, and 11 bases separated the two germline ends. This CDR3 region has 15 residues. CDR3 bases: TGTGCCAGCAGTTTTGGTCTAGGGGACACCGGGGAGCTGTTTTTT. Translation gives CASSFGLGDTGELFF.

As for this clonotype: One base away lies a much larger clone, so this may be a sequencing read error. A read error is likely, as this CDR3 ends without the conserved phenylalanine or tryptophan. V and J are TRBV20-1 and TRBJ2-7; 13 bases are shared with TRBD2. The V gene's germline CDR1 is DFQATT and CDR2 SNEGSKA (reference sequence). This CDR3 contains 18 residues. The CDR3 here is CSARVGLAGDSFSHEQYL. In DNA form, the CDR3 reads TGCAGTGCTAGAGTAGGACTAGCGGGAGACTCCTTCTCCCACGAGCAGTACCTC.

This clonotype occurred many times. The chain carries TRBV7-9 and TRBJ2-5, with 7 bases lining up with TRBD2. Germline CDR1 reads SEHNR; CDR2 reads FQNEAQ (reference sequence). CDR3 length equals 15 residues. The V segment lost 1 base and the J segment 7 bases; nucleotides outside the gene matches: 9. The CDR3 DNA is TGTGCCAGCAGCTTAGATCCGGGAGGCGGTGGGACCCAGTACTTC. Residues: CASSLDPGGGGTQYF.

Many counts were recorded for this clonotype. This chain connects TRBV30 to TRBJ2-3; D not resolved. Germline V gene data show CDR1 as GTSNPN and CDR2 as SVGIG (reference sequence). This CDR3 spans 10 amino acids. CDR3 in DNA: TGTGCGTCCTCCCAAGGGACGCAGTATTTT. As protein: CASSQGTQYF.

This clonotype was counted at least ten times. The chain couples TRBV12-3 or TRBV12-4 to TRBJ1-5; the match to TRBD1 covers 9 bases. This CDR3 spans 15 amino acids. V lost 5 bases and J lost 0; bases outside the gene matches: 2. CDR3 sequence reads: CASSPGQGSNQPQHF. The CDR3 DNA reads TGTGCCAGCAGTCCGGGACAGGGTAGCAATCAGCCCCAGCATTTT.